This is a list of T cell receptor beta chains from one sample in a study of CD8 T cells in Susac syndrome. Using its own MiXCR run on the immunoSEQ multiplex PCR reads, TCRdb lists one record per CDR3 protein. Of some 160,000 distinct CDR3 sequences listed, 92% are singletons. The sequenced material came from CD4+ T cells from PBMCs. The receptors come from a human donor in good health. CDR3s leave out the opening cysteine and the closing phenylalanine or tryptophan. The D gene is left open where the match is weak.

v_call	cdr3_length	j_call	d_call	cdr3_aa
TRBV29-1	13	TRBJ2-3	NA	SVEGPGRNTDTQY
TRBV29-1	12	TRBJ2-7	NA	SVARQEGAGKQY
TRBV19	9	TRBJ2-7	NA	ATSQANEQY
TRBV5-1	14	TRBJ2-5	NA	ASSPNGGGIRETQY
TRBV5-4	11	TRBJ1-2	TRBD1	ASSLRTGDGYT
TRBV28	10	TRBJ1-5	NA	ASSLAMLPQH
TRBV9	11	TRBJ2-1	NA	ASSLSGSDEQF
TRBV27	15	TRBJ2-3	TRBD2	ASSSLGSGGGKATQY
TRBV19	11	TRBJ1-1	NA	ASSIVRNTEAF
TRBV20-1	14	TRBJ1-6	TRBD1	SARGQGAMKDSPLH
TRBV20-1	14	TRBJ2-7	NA	SADHQSVGGSYEQY
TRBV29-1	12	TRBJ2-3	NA	SVVGGTSTDTQY
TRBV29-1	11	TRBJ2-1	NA	SVGGHTYNEQF
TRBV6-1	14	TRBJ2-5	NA	ASSTIVSVYQETQY
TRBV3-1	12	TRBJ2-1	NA	ASSQAPFRNEQF
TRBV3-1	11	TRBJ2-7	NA	ASSRTDGYEQY
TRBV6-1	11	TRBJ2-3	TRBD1	ASPGQGADTQY
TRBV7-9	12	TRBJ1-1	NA	ASSFQGTTAEAF
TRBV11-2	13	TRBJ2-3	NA	ASSLAMGNTDTQY
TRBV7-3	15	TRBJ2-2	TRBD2	ASSPVSGRAGTGELF
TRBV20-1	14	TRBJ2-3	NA	SARGGVPGFTDTQY
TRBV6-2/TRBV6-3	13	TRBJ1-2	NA	ASTRDTGANYGYT
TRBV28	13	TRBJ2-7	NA	ASSSPPASSDEQY
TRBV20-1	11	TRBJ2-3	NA	SARAGLGDTQY
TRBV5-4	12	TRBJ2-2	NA	ASSSGTSLGELF
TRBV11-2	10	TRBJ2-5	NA	ASSSEGQTQY
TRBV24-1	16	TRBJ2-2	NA	ATSDRTSRSGKSGELF
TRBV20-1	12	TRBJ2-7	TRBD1	SAARGQGEGEQY
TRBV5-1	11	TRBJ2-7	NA	ASSLEAGREQY
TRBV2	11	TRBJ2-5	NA	ASSRNPGETQY
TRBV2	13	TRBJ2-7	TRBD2	ASSEASGSSYEQY
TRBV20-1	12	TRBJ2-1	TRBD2	SARQRGGFYEQF
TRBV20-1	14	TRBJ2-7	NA	SARDSRSETVYEQY
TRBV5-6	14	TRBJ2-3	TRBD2	ASRLTPGTSGDTQY
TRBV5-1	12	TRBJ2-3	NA	ASSLDQGPNTQY
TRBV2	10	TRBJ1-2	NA	ASIQGIDGYT
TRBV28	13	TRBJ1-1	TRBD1	ASSLRQGLNTEAF
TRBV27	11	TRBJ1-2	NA	ASSSREGYGYT
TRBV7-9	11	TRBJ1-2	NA	ASSLLGDGGYT
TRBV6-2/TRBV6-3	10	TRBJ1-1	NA	ASSYSRRGAF
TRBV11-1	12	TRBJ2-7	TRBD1	ASRGRDRGHEQY
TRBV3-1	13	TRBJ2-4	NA	ASSQVGTGSNIQY
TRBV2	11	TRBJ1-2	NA	AIQEGTGYGYT
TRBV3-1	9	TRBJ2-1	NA	ASSGGNEQF
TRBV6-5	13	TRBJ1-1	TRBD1	ASSYGTGADTEAF